These T cell receptor beta chains were read from a single sample in a study of T cell responses to AZD1222 COVID-19 vaccine. The data were produced by immunoSEQ multiplex PCR, yet TCRdb's version contains in-frame clones alone and is incomplete. The table shows 130,000 or so clones, with 92% occurring only once. This specimen consisted of peripheral blood, obtained on day 0 of AZD1222 vaccination. These receptor sequences come from an adult in good health. The conserved cysteine and the conserved F or W are not part of the CDR3 here. Fields, in order: V gene, J gene, CDR3 protein.

TRBV4-1	TRBJ2-2	ASSQDWADGTGELF
TRBV19	TRBJ1-6	ASSIGDRSYNSPLH
TRBV7-9	TRBJ2-3	ASSLFRQSSTDTQY
TRBV10-1	TRBJ2-1	ASSEGFGGGIRNEQF
TRBV3-1/TRBV3-2	TRBJ2-1	ASSQAYSGRVNEQF
TRBV12-3/TRBV12-4	TRBJ1-2	ASSLTTYGYT
TRBV3-1/TRBV3-2	TRBJ1-5	ASSQAGQGQPQH
TRBV6-5	TRBJ1-5	ASSYMASQPQH
TRBV24-1	TRBJ2-5	ATSGDRGRQETQY
TRBV4-3	TRBJ1-3	ASSQDDRSSGNTIY
TRBV12-3/TRBV12-4	TRBJ2-7	ASSLSTREEQY
TRBV2	TRBJ2-1	ASSESYNEQF
TRBV7-2	TRBJ1-5	ASSLSGTQPQH